A single sample gave rise to the 5 T cell receptor beta chains below, sequenced in a study of blood T cells in healthy people across ages. Through a sample-barcoded 5' primer and a J-beta primer mix, a second PCR was run for roughly 6 to 11 cycles. TCRdb used MiXCR to reprocess the 5' RACE reads, holding one entry per CDR3 protein. The sample includes some 1.6 million distinct CDR3 sequences, roughly 32% of them seen just once. Sequenced input: blood. The source is a woman aged 25 to 45 in good health.

The chain has TRBV30 and TRBJ2-7; 11 bases agree with TRBD2. J lost 5 bases, V lost 5 bases, and 8 bases had no gene match. This CDR3 has 14 residues. Per germline, CDR1 GTSNPN and CDR2 SVGIG (reference sequence). The DNA for the CDR3 is TGTGCCTGGGCTCCACTAGCGGGAGTTAACGAGCAGTACTTC. It translates to CAWAPLAGVNEQYF. Supplemented by reference TRBV30 and TRBJ2-7, the full variable domain reads SQTIHQWPATLVQPVGSPLSLECTVEGTSNPNLYWYRQAAGRGLQLLFYSVGIGQISSEVPQNLSASRPQDRQFILSSKKLLLSDSGFYLCAWAPLAGVNEQYFGPGTRLTVT.

The rearrangement links TRBV7-2 to TRBJ2-1; possibly TRBD2 for D (7 bases). Looked up from germline, CDR1 is SGHTA and CDR2 is FQGNSA. The V and J ends lost 0 bases and 3 bases respectively, with 12 bases between them. The CDR3 has 16 residues. CDR3 amino acids: CASSLAGGGFYNEQFF. The CDR3 DNA sequence: TGTGCCAGCAGCTTAGCGGGCGGGGGCTTCTACAATGAGCAGTTCTTC.

This chain links TRBV10-3 with TRBJ1-1; weak D call: TRBD1 (6 bases). Germline CDR1 and CDR2: ENHRY and SYGVKD. This CDR3 spans 14 amino acids. V dropped 10 bases and J dropped 1 base, with 16 bases sitting between them. CDR3 sequence reads: CATIGGAENTEAFF. The CDR3 DNA reads as TGTGCCACCATAGGGGGGGCAGAGAACACTGAAGCTTTCTTT.

V and J are TRBV5-1 and TRBJ2-3; perhaps D is TRBD1 or TRBD2 (5 bases each). The CDR3 is 15 amino acids. Trimming pared 4 bases from V and 1 base from J, leaving 13 bases between. Germline V gene sequence: CDR1 SGHRS, CDR2 YFSETQ. CDR3 sequence reads: CASSPEGRGTDTQYF. The CDR3 DNA reads TGCGCCAGCAGCCCCGAGGGGAGAGGCACAGATACGCAGTATTTT. The full variable domain, with the rest looked up from reference TRBV5-1 and TRBJ2-3, is KAGVTQTPRYLIKTRGQQVTLSCSPISGHRSVSWYQQTPGQGLQFLFEYFSETQRNKGNFPGRFSGRQFSNSRSEMNVSTLELGDSALYLCASSPEGRGTDTQYFGPGTRLTVL.

The chain uses TRBV6-1 and TRBJ2-7, with 8 bases that match TRBD2. J was trimmed by 3 bases and V by 3 bases; bases with no gene match: 10. CDR1 is MNHNS and CDR2 is SASEGT in the germline V gene. The CDR3 runs 16 residues. As DNA, the CDR3 is TGTGCCAGCAGTGACGGGAGGGGGGTCTTCCTCTACGAGCAGTACTTC. Translating gives CASSDGRGVFLYEQYF.